The entry below describes one TCR beta chain. Trimming cost V 4 bases and J 0 bases; bases outside gene matches: 7. CDR3 length: 16 residues. CDR1 is SGHRS, CDR2 YFSETQ, per germline. In the authors' workflow: Amplification from reference gene primers served as the basis for estimated nucleated cell counts. Data came from immunoSEQ multiplex PCR; TCRdb stores just in-frame clones and leaves some out. D and trimming come from the DNA, and the V and J calls and clone size come from that table. Of 200,000 or so clones in the sample, around 85% were seen once. This sample is drawn from a study of blood T cell repertoires in COVID-19. Study as a whole: The study drew acute and convalescent COVID-19 samples from the United States, Italy and Spain. T cells, B-cell-depleted T cells, or PBMCs supplied cDNA or gDNA.

This chain links TRBV5-1 with TRBJ1-3; 7 bases line up with TRBD1. The clonotype comes from a woman aged 70-85 years with acute or convalescent COVID-19. Material: peripheral blood. The CDR3 reads CASSVTGQNSGNTIYF. The CDR3 region has the DNA TGCGCCAGCAGCGTGACGGGACAGAACTCTGGAAACACCATATATTTT.